These 16 T cell receptor beta chains share one sample of origin, sequenced in a study of blood T cell repertoires in COVID-19. Profiled with immunoSEQ multiplex PCR; TCRdb holds only in-frame clones, not every one. The table lists under 55,000 clones, over 75% of them singletons. Sequencing was done on a sample of peripheral blood. The source is a human donor in a cohort sampled during active COVID-19.

This clone has a handful of counts. The chain recombines TRBV2 with TRBJ1-2; tentatively, D is TRBD1 (6 bases). Germline CDR1 is SNHLY and CDR2 is FYNNEI. The CDR3 totals 13 residues. V lost 3 bases and J 4 bases, leaving 9 bases between the germline ends. CDR3: CASSEQQGYGYTF. Written as DNA, the CDR3 is TGTGCCAGCAGTGAGCAACAGGGCTATGGCTACACCTTC.

V gene TRBV19 combines with J gene TRBJ1-6, with D tentatively TRBD1 (6 bases). Germline V gene lookup returns CDR1 LNHDA and CDR2 SQIVND (reference sequence). This CDR3 spans 12 amino acids. Between the trimmed V and J ends, which lost 5 bases and 7 bases, there was a span of 6 bases. The CDR3 region is CASSDRNSPLHF. The CDR3 DNA reads as TGTGCCAGTAGTGACAGGAATTCACCCCTCCACTTT.

CDR3 coding DNA: TGTGCCAGCAGGAGTGGGACAGGGCAGAACACTGAAGCTTTCTTT. Translating gives CASRSGTGQNTEAFF. This sequence joins TRBV27 and TRBJ1-1; 9 positions match TRBD1. Looked up from germline, CDR1 is MNHEY and CDR2 is SMNVEV (reference sequence). The CDR3 contains 15 residues. Trimming removed 6 bases from V and 1 base from J; junction bases left unmatched: 6.

The chain has TRBV7-2 and TRBJ2-7; no firm D call. The CDR3 is made up of 12 amino acids. Trimming took 5 bases from V and 1 from J, leaving 6 bases between them. Germline loops: CDR1 SGHTA, CDR2 FQGNSA. The CDR3 loop reads CASSPLSYEQYF. The CDR3 nucleotides are TGTGCCAGCAGCCCTCTGTCCTACGAGCAGTACTTC.

This clone was seen more than once but under ten times. The J gene is TRBJ1-3, the V gene TRBV7-8; D possibly corresponds to TRBD1 (6 bases). This CDR3 is 17 amino acids long. CDR1 SGHVS and CDR2 FQNEAQ come from the germline V gene. Trimming shortened V by 5 bases and J by 0 bases, and 17 bases separated the two germline ends. The CDR3 loop reads CASSPGRGISSGNTIYF. The DNA of the CDR3 is TGTGCCAGCAGCCCCGGTAGGGGGATCTCCTCTGGAAACACCATATATTTT.

This rearrangement joins TRBV6-2 or TRBV6-3 to TRBJ1-5; D not resolved. CDR1 and CDR2 (germline): MNHEY, SVGEGT. The CDR3 spans 14 residues. The V end was cut by 2 bases, the J end by 2 bases, with 7 bases between. As DNA, the CDR3 is TGTGCCAGCAGTTACATGAGGGGCAATCAGCCCCAGCATTTT. This translates into CASSYMRGNQPQHF.

The chain employs TRBV28 and TRBJ2-1, with TRBD1 identical over 10 bases. Germline trimming cut 6 bases from V and 8 bases from J; bases unmatched to any gene: 13. Per germline, CDR1 MDHEN and CDR2 SYDVKM. The CDR3 has 16 amino acids. CDR3 sequence reads: CASRGSGTGEIDEQFF. The CDR3 DNA reads TGTGCCAGCAGGGGGTCCGGGACAGGGGAAATAGATGAGCAGTTCTTC.

The V gene is TRBV7-9, the J gene TRBJ1-1; D is perhaps TRBD1 (5 bases). The V and J ends lost 7 bases and 1 base respectively, with 13 bases between them. This CDR3 is 14 amino acids long. Looked up from germline, CDR1 is SEHNR and CDR2 is FQNEAQ (reference sequence). CDR3 residues: CASTSGVQNTEAFF. In DNA form, the CDR3 reads TGTGCCAGCACTTCGGGGGTCCAGAACACTGAAGCTTTCTTT.

This chain uses TRBV5-1 with TRBJ1-1; maybe TRBD1 (6 bases). The germline V gene has CDR1 SGHRS and CDR2 YFSETQ. V was clipped by 4 bases and J by 12 bases, with 19 bases between them. This CDR3 contains 13 residues. CDR3 amino acids: CASSAPQGFLSFF. The CDR3 DNA reads TGCGCCAGCAGCGCACCCCAGGGGTTTTTGTCTTTCTTT. Full variable domain (rest looked up from reference TRBV5-1 and TRBJ1-1): KAGVTQTPRYLIKTRGQQVTLSCSPISGHRSVSWYQQTPGQGLQFLFEYFSETQRNKGNFPGRFSGRQFSNSRSEMNVSTLELGDSALYLCASSAPQGFLSFFGQGTRLTVV.

V usage is TRBV4-3 and J usage is TRBJ1-1; D perhaps matches TRBD1 (5 bases). V was cut by 2 bases and J by 5 bases, with 18 bases left in between. The CDR3 runs 16 residues. Per the germline V gene, CDR1 is LGHNA and CDR2 is YSLEER. CDR3 in DNA: TGCGCCAGCAGCCAACTTGGGGGTGGGGGACTGACTGAAGCTTTCTTT. Translated: CASSQLGGGGLTEAFF.

The V gene is TRBV10-2, the J gene TRBJ1-2, with D tentatively TRBD1 (5 bases). The V end was cut by 7 bases, the J end by 4 bases, with 16 bases between. The CDR3 has 14 residues. CDR1 is WSHSY and CDR2 is SAAADI in the germline V gene. CDR3 amino acids: CASTPPGGIYGYTF. The CDR3, as DNA: TGCGCCAGCACCCCCCCGGGGGGTATCTATGGCTACACCTTC.

The rearrangement links TRBV7-9 to TRBJ2-3; 7 bases agree with TRBD1. Germline V lookup: CDR1 SEHNR, CDR2 FQNEAQ (reference sequence). CDR3 length: 15 amino acids. The J segment lost 2 bases and the V segment lost 5 bases, leaving 7 bases of the junction unmatched. CDR3 nucleotide sequence: TGTGCCAGCAGCCAGGGACAGCTATACACAGATACGCAGTATTTT. Protein: CASSQGQLYTDTQYF.

CDR3 DNA: TGTGCCAGCAGCTTAGAGGGGGTTTTCAATAATTCACCCCTCCACTTT. Protein: CASSLEGVFNNSPLHF. The rearrangement joins TRBV7-8 to TRBJ1-6, with a possible D match to TRBD1 (6 bases). The V end was cut by 1 base, the J end by 5 bases, with 12 bases between. Looked up from germline, CDR1 is SGHVS and CDR2 is FQNEAQ. The CDR3 is made up of 16 amino acids. Supplemented by reference TRBV7-8 and TRBJ1-6, the full variable domain reads GAGVSQSPRYKVAKRGQDVALRCDPISGHVSLFWYQQALGQGPEFLTYFQNEAQLDKSGLPSDRFFAERPEGSVSTLKIQRTQQEDSAVYLCASSLEGVFNNSPLHFGNGTRLTVT.

J is TRBJ1-2 and V is TRBV4-3; 11 bases are shared with TRBD1. Germline trimming cut 2 bases from V and 6 bases from J; bases unmatched to any gene: 11. The CDR3 covers 17 residues. Germline V CDR1 and CDR2: LGHNA, YSLEER. The CDR3 bases are TGCGCCAGCAGCCAAAACCTACGGACAGGGGGCGTCCATGGCTACACCTTC. Amino acid sequence: CASSQNLRTGGVHGYTF.

V is TRBV7-5 and J is TRBJ1-4; the table gives TRBD1 as D, unverified against the DNA. TRBV7-5 is tagged as a pseudogene. CDR3 length: 22 residues. The CDR3 sequence is CARSPGESGQGGRRATNEKLFF. The CDR3 DNA reads as TGTGCCAGAAGCCCAGGGGAATCTGGACAGGGAGGTAGAAGGGCAACTAATGAAAAACTGTTTTTT.

The CDR3 sequence is CASSDSSPQGASGYTF. CDR3 nucleotides: TGTGCCAGCTCAGACTCCTCGCCGCAGGGGGCCAGTGGCTACACCTTC. The rearrangement joins TRBV18 to TRBJ1-2; 8 bases are shared with TRBD1. Losses at the gene ends were 5 bases for V and 7 bases for J; bases not matched to a gene: 15. From germline, CDR1 is KGHSH and CDR2 LQKENI. The CDR3 spans 16 residues.